This TCR beta chain was recorded in a study of OX40 agonist ivuxolimab in advanced cancers. On the study more broadly: Clinicians treated patients with ivuxolimab, an agonistic anti-OX40 (CD134) antibody. Whole-study results and caveats: Antigen specificity remained undetermined for the expanded peripheral T cells. Nonresponders included some who also had low normalized T-cell clonal expansion.

Concerning this clone: Its antigen remains unknown.

Deletions cut 1 base from V and 4 bases from J, with 13 bases between. CDR3 length: 15 amino acids. Germline values: CDR1 MNHNS, CDR2 SASEGT. Any history of autoimmune disease or systemic immunosuppression disqualified patients. Clones were read by immunoSEQ multiplex PCR, and TCRdb kept only the in-frame ones, dropping some. This sample has roughly 100,000 clones, with approximately 86% found just once. The J gene is TRBJ1-2, the V gene TRBV6-1; D unresolved. Sequenced here: CD4+ or CD8+ T cells sorted from blood, sampled in a trial of the OX40 agonist ivuxolimab. The clonotype originates from an adult with an advanced solid tumor such as melanoma, head and neck, liver or kidney cancer. The CDR3 coding sequence is TGTGCCAGCAGTGAAGGCAGTTGGGGATCCTATGGCTACACCTTC. This encodes CASSEGSWGSYGYTF.